This T cell receptor beta chain was observed in a study of long-term antiretroviral therapy in people with HIV. Study overall: The earliest specimens came about a decade ahead of the 2015 immediate-ART recommendation.

Findings and limits, study-wide: Blood draws took place between 2004 and 2017 and possibly involved older ART regimens. Diversity increased after ART yet remained lower than in transplant donor controls. Repertoires looked antigen-experienced, with only a slight naive shift after ART.

Concerning this clone: Its antigen is currently unknown.

Germline V lookup: CDR1 SEHNR, CDR2 FQNEAQ (reference sequence). V shed 1 base and J shed 4 bases, with 13 bases lying between them. The CDR3 has 15 residues. This was the immunoSEQ v3.0 assay at survey level. The data were produced by immunoSEQ multiplex PCR, yet TCRdb's version contains in-frame clones alone and is incomplete. The sample has tens of thousands of clones; around nine tenths are singletons. The J gene is TRBJ2-5, the V gene TRBV7-9; D is perhaps TRBD1 or TRBD2 (6 bases each). The receptor was derived from a man aged 18 to 29 with HIV. The sequences come from unsorted PBMCs, collected 1.1 years after starting antiretroviral therapy. Written as DNA, the CDR3 is TGTGCCAGCAGCTTAGTTCAGGGGAGGTCAGAGACCCAGTACTTC. Its protein is CASSLVQGRSETQYF.